These 8 T cell receptor beta chains were sequenced from one sample in a study of blood T cells in healthy people across ages. Combining a sample-barcoded 5' primer with a J-beta primer mix, a second PCR ran for roughly 6 to 12 cycles. A single record per CDR3 protein comes from TCRdb applying MiXCR to the 5' RACE reads. Altogether roughly 1,800,000 distinct CDR3 sequences are present, around half being singletons, with the ten largest covering 2% to 2.5%. Sequencing used blood. These TCRs come from a woman aged 40 to 55 in good health.

The CDR3 DNA sequence: TGCAGCGTTAAAGGACAGGGAATGTGGACTGAAGCTTTCTTT. As protein: CSVKGQGMWTEAFF. This chain connects TRBV29-1 to TRBJ1-1; 8 bases line up with TRBD1. Trimming removed 5 bases from V and 5 bases from J; junction bases left unmatched: 10. The CDR3 is 14 amino acids. Germline V CDR1 and CDR2: SQVTM, ANQGSEA. The full variable domain, its missing parts supplied by reference TRBV29-1 and TRBJ1-1, is SAVISQKPSRDICQRGTSLTIQCQVDSQVTMMFWYRQQPGQSLTLIATANQGSEATYESGFVIDKFPISRPNLTFSTLTVSNMSPEDSSIYLCSVKGQGMWTEAFFGQGTRLTVV.

This clonotype has only a few counts. This sequence joins TRBV11-2 and TRBJ2-5; no clear D. V was cut by 3 bases and J by 5 bases, with 16 bases left in between. This CDR3 spans 15 amino acids. Per the germline V gene, CDR1 is SGHAT and CDR2 is FQNNGV. The chain's CDR3 is CASSFDPLSSETQYF. The CDR3 coding sequence is TGTGCCAGCAGCTTTGATCCCCTCTCCAGTGAGACCCAGTACTTC. Full variable domain (rest looked up from reference TRBV11-2 and TRBJ2-5): EAGVAQSPRYKIIEKRQSVAFWCNPISGHATLYWYQQILGQGPKLLIQFQNNGVVDDSQLPKDRFSAERLKGVDSTLKIQPAKLEDSAVYLCASSFDPLSSETQYFGPGTRLLVL.

J is TRBJ2-3 and V is TRBV5-1; 7 bases fit TRBD2. CDR1 SGHRS and CDR2 YFSETQ come from the germline V gene. The CDR3 length is 17 residues. V trimming: 5 bases; J trimming: 3 bases; junction bases outside the gene matches: 15. The chain's CDR3 is CASSYDFGTTSTDTQYF. The CDR3 region has the DNA TGCGCCAGCAGTTACGACTTCGGGACTACTTCAACAGATACGCAGTATTTT.

The sample holds one count of this clonotype. The rearrangement uses TRBV12-3 or TRBV12-4 and TRBJ1-2; D gene uncertain. This CDR3 has 11 amino acids. Between the trimmed V and J ends, which lost 8 bases and 7 bases, there was a span of 11 bases. The CDR3 bases are TGTGCCAGCGGAACCCAGAGTGGCTACACCTTC. Translation: CASGTQSGYTF.

J is TRBJ1-6 and V is TRBV20-1; 9 nucleotides align to TRBD1. The ends lost 0 bases at V and 6 bases at J; junction bases unmatched: 12. This CDR3 has 18 residues. Germline assignment: CDR1 DFQATT and CDR2 SNEGSKA (reference sequence). CDR3 amino acids: CSAREKGQGDFGNSPLHF. The CDR3 region has the DNA TGCAGTGCTAGAGAAAAGGGACAGGGCGATTTCGGTAATTCACCCCTCCACTTT.

This clonotype turned up a few times. This chain connects TRBV21-1 to TRBJ2-5; TRBD2 is the table's D call and was not checked against the DNA. TRBV21-1 is a pseudogene. The CDR3 extends over 14 amino acids. The CDR3 DNA follows: TGTGCCCCTGTGGTGACTAGCTGGGGCGAGACCCAGTACTTC. Translated: CAPVVTSWGETQYF.

This clonotype was counted a few times. The rearrangement links TRBV29-1 to TRBJ2-1; 8 positions agree with TRBD2. Trimming removed 0 bases from V and 2 bases from J; junction bases left unmatched: 6. Germline CDR1 and CDR2: SQVTM and ANQGSEA. CDR3 size: 16 residues. The CDR3 nucleotides are TGCAGCGTTGAAGATAGCGGGGCAGTGGCCTACAATGAGCAGTTCTTC. Protein product: CSVEDSGAVAYNEQFF.

This clonotype turned up a few times. The rearrangement joins TRBV15 to TRBJ2-7; 10 nucleotides align to TRBD1. J was trimmed by 3 bases and V by 2 bases; bases with no gene match: 16. CDR3 length: 19 residues. CDR1 is LNHNV and CDR2 is YYDKDF in the germline V gene (reference sequence). CDR3 sequence reads: CATSRLSGWRTGGNYEQYF. For the CDR3, the DNA is TGTGCCACCAGCAGATTATCCGGGTGGCGGACAGGGGGGAACTACGAGCAGTACTTC.